Sequencing of this TCR beta chain was carried out in a study of cytomegalovirus exposure and HLA in healthy donors. 60 Vbeta and 13 Jbeta primers were used in PCR. Libraries were prepared by immunoSEQ multiplex PCR; TCRdb keeps only in-frame clonotypes and omits some of them. The repertoire consists of roughly 100,000 clones, with roughly a tenth occurring once and the leading ten covering approximately 5.1%. Study-level findings and limits: About 87% or about 30% of the time was how often most TCR beta V segments were productive, according to an earlier analysis. Immune exposure information available was restricted to CMV serostatus. Most TCR sequences proved rare, with some public TCRs found in many donors. A later analysis linked a missense DCLRE1C variant to TCR beta V- and J-gene trimming.

Worth noting for this clone: Its antigen is undetermined.

V lost 2 bases to trimming and J lost 5 bases, with 12 bases between them. Looked up from germline, CDR1 is SGHTA and CDR2 is FQGNSA. The CDR3 extends over 14 amino acids. The sample was PBMCs. The chain couples TRBV7-2 to TRBJ2-5; possibly TRBD2 for D (5 bases). This sequence originates from a man over 45 in good health and CMV-seropositive. The DNA of the CDR3 is TGTGCCAGCAGCTTATTGGAGTGGGAGGAGACCCAGTACTTC. Amino acids: CASSLLEWEETQYF.